Below are 19 T cell receptor beta chains sequenced from a single sample in a study of T cell repertoires in cytomegalovirus infection. For these receptors, no antigen is known. TCRdb recomputed calls from the reads with MiXCR, one row per CDR3 protein. The repertoire holds approximately 500,000 distinct CDR3 sequences, with 33% as singletons. The source material was cultured PBMCs, sampled from culture after CMV antigen stimulation. These receptors originate from a human donor in good health (CMV status not recorded). Some clones in this sample may be carry-over from other donors' samples.

The chain joins TRBV3-1 to TRBJ1-1; weak D call: TRBD1 (5 bases). CDR1 and CDR2 (germline): LGHDT, YNNKEL (reference sequence). This CDR3 contains 15 residues. V shed 3 bases and J shed 4 bases, with 15 bases lying between them. The CDR3 DNA reads TGTGCCAGCAGCCACTCGTCCGGGGCCGTCACTGAAGCTTTCTTT. Residues: CASSHSSGAVTEAFF. The full variable domain, rest sourced from reference TRBV3-1 and TRBJ1-1, is DTAVSQTPKYLVTQMGNDKSIKCEQNLGHDTMYWYKQDSKKFLKIMFSYNNKELIINETVPNRFSPKSPDKAHLNLHINSLELGDSAVYFCASSHSSGAVTEAFFGQGTRLTVV.

The chain is built from TRBV5-4 and TRBJ2-1, with 10 bases lining up with TRBD1. The CDR3 is made up of 14 amino acids. Germline assignment: CDR1 SGHNT and CDR2 YYREEE (reference sequence). Unmatched junction bases numbered 5, after V lost 4 bases and J lost 7 bases. Here the CDR3 reads CASSTDRGANEQFF. For the CDR3, the DNA is TGTGCCAGCAGCACGGACAGGGGGGCAAATGAGCAGTTCTTC.

This chain links TRBV6-6 with TRBJ1-4, with unresolved D. CDR1 and CDR2 from the germline V gene are MNHNY and SVGAGI (reference sequence). V was pared by 0 bases and J by 8 bases, with 19 bases between. This CDR3 has 17 residues. In nucleotides, the CDR3 is TGTGCCAGCAGTTACTCGACTTTCGGCCTGCCTGAGGAAAAACTGTTTTTT. Translation: CASSYSTFGLPEEKLFF.

There are a few counts of this clonotype. The rearrangement links TRBV2 to TRBJ2-7; D unresolved. The CDR3 covers 13 residues. Germline V gene sequence: CDR1 SNHLY, CDR2 FYNNEI. V was clipped by 6 bases and J by 5 bases, with 14 bases between them. CDR3 region: CASRKTRSHEQYV. The DNA for the CDR3 is TGTGCCAGCAGAAAGACTCGTTCCCACGAGCAGTACGTC.

CDR3 sequence: CASSVPLGLAGEYEQYF. The CDR3 bases are TGTGCCAGCAGTGTCCCGTTGGGACTAGCGGGAGAATACGAGCAGTACTTC. The chain links TRBV28 to TRBJ2-7; the match to TRBD2 covers 14 bases. In germline, CDR1 is MDHEN, CDR2 SYDVKM. This CDR3 has 17 residues. The trim removed 5 bases at V and 4 bases at J, leaving 10 bases unmatched.

CDR3 loop: CASSQGAAGLTEAFF. The DNA for the CDR3 is TGCGCCAGCAGCCAGGGGGCAGCGGGCCTCACTGAAGCTTTCTTT. V is TRBV4-1 and J is TRBJ1-1; a possible D gene is TRBD1 (6 bases). V lost 3 bases to trimming and J lost 4 bases, with 15 bases between them. CDR3 length: 15 residues. Germline CDR1 MGHRA, CDR2 YSYEKL.

The rearrangement links TRBV19 to TRBJ1-2, with D possibly TRBD1 on 6 matching bases. The V gene lost 4 bases and the J gene lost 6 bases, with 18 bases spanning the gap. The CDR3 extends over 15 amino acids. From germline, CDR1 is LNHDA and CDR2 SQIVND (reference sequence). In DNA form, the CDR3 reads TGTGCCAGTAGTACAGGTGGCCAGGGGTTTGATGGCTACACCTTC. Amino acid sequence: CASSTGGQGFDGYTF. The whole variable domain, remainder taken from reference TRBV19 and TRBJ1-2, is DGGITQSPKYLFRKEGQNVTLSCEQNLNHDAMYWYRQDPGQGLRLIYYSQIVNDFQKGDIAEGYSVSREKKESFPLTVTSAQKNPTAFYLCASSTGGQGFDGYTFGSGTRLTVV.

This clonotype was detected many times. The rearrangement uses TRBV6-1 and TRBJ2-1, with 10 bases that match TRBD2. Germline V CDR1 and CDR2: MNHNS, SASEGT. This CDR3 spans 16 amino acids. V lost 5 bases and J lost 6; bases outside the gene matches: 10. The CDR3 sequence is CASSPQAGGPPNEQFF. CDR3 bases: TGTGCCAGCAGTCCCCAAGCGGGAGGGCCCCCCAATGAGCAGTTCTTC.

This clonotype was detected ten times or more. This chain uses TRBV19 with TRBJ1-5; 12 bases are shared with TRBD1. Germline V lookup: CDR1 LNHDA, CDR2 SQIVND (reference sequence). The CDR3 loop spans 16 amino acids. The ends lost 1 base at V and 6 bases at J; junction bases unmatched: 4. Here the CDR3 reads CASSIVAGQGAQPQHF. The DNA of the CDR3 is TGTGCCAGTAGTATAGTTGCGGGACAGGGGGCTCAGCCCCAGCATTTT.

The gene calls are TRBV10-3 and TRBJ1-6, with TRBD1 matching 7 bases. The germline gives CDR1 ENHRY, CDR2 SYGVKD. The CDR3 totals 14 residues. Unmatched junction bases numbered 4, after V lost 2 bases and J lost 9 bases. CDR3 residues: CAISERDSSSPLHF. DNA of the CDR3: TGTGCCATCAGTGAGCGGGACAGCTCTTCACCCCTCCACTTT.

V and J are TRBV5-5 and TRBJ2-5; the D gene is possibly TRBD2 (5 bases). Trimming stripped 3 bases from V and 2 bases from J, with 11 bases between. CDR1 and CDR2 from the germline V gene are SGHKS and YYEKEE (reference sequence). This CDR3 contains 14 residues. The CDR3 loop reads CASSSRTFQETQYF. The DNA of the CDR3 is TGTGCCAGCAGCTCCCGGACTTTTCAAGAGACCCAGTACTTC.

This clonotype was observed a handful of times. The CDR3: CASSYSKGYGYTF. CDR3 bases: TGTGCCAGCAGTTACTCAAAGGGCTATGGCTACACCTTC. This chain joins TRBV6-2 or TRBV6-3 and TRBJ1-2; D unclear. Germline assignment: CDR1 MNHEY and CDR2 SVGEGT. V lost 0 bases to trimming and J lost 4 bases, with 6 bases between them. This CDR3 is 13 amino acids long.

This clonotype turned up a few times. V and J are TRBV28 and TRBJ2-3; the D gene is possibly TRBD2 (6 bases). Germline V gives CDR1 MDHEN, CDR2 SYDVKM. Trimming stripped 6 bases from V and 4 bases from J, with 14 bases between. The length of the CDR3 is 14 residues. CDR3 DNA sequence: TGTGCCAGCAGGGACTACTCTTTGGCAGATACGCAGTATTTT. Translated, it gives CASRDYSLADTQYF.

The table lists this clonotype with a few counts. The chain carries TRBV6-2 or TRBV6-3 and TRBJ2-1; 7 nucleotides align to TRBD2. The CDR3 is 15 residues long. V lost 0 bases and J lost 4; bases outside the gene matches: 3. CDR1 and CDR2 from the germline V gene are MNHEY and SVGEGT. The DNA of the CDR3 is TGTGCCAGCAGTTACTCGGGAGGGCGGTACAATGAGCAGTTCTTC. Protein sequence: CASSYSGGRYNEQFF.

This clonotype occurred a few times. The chain is built from TRBV28 and TRBJ2-3; 10 nucleotides match TRBD2. The CDR3 covers 21 residues. Unmatched junction bases numbered 22, after V lost 4 bases and J lost 3 bases. Germline V gives CDR1 MDHEN, CDR2 SYDVKM. The CDR3 nucleotides are TGTGCCAGCAGTTCCTCCTCTATCCTGTCAGCGGGGGGGCTAATGACAGATACGCAGTATTTT. Translating gives CASSSSSILSAGGLMTDTQYF.

The rearrangement links TRBV7-8 to TRBJ2-1; 14 bases match TRBD2. CDR1 and CDR2 from the germline V gene are SGHVS and FQNEAQ. This CDR3 spans 16 amino acids. V lost 5 bases, J lost 7 bases, and 7 bases stayed unmatched. Here the CDR3 DNA reads TGTGCCAGCAGCCAGGGACTAGCGGGAGAGGTTAATGAGCAGTTCTTC. Translating gives CASSQGLAGEVNEQFF.

This clonotype was seen more than once but under ten times. The J gene is TRBJ2-3, the V gene TRBV7-2, with D unresolved. V dropped 7 bases and J dropped 5 bases, with 7 bases sitting between them. In germline, CDR1 is SGHTA, CDR2 FQGNSA. The CDR3 spans 11 residues. In DNA, the CDR3 is TGTGCCAGCACCGGATTAGATACGCAGTATTTT. Encoded protein: CASTGLDTQYF.

The genes are TRBV24-1 and TRBJ2-1; D is ambiguous. V lost 0 bases, J lost 8 bases, and 13 bases lay in between. This CDR3 is built from 15 residues. The germline V gene has CDR1 KGHDR and CDR2 SFDVKD. The CDR3 here is CATSDLSNDGDEQFF. In nucleotides, the CDR3 is TGTGCCACCAGTGATTTGAGTAACGATGGGGATGAGCAGTTCTTC.

The genes are TRBV7-8 and TRBJ1-6, with D possibly matching TRBD1 (5 bases). Per germline, CDR1 SGHVS and CDR2 FQNEAQ. Trimming stripped 2 bases from V and 10 bases from J, with 9 bases between. CDR3 length: 13 residues. The DNA of the CDR3 is TGTGCCAGCAGCTTAAAGGGGAACTCACCCCTCCACTTT. Its protein product is CASSLKGNSPLHF.